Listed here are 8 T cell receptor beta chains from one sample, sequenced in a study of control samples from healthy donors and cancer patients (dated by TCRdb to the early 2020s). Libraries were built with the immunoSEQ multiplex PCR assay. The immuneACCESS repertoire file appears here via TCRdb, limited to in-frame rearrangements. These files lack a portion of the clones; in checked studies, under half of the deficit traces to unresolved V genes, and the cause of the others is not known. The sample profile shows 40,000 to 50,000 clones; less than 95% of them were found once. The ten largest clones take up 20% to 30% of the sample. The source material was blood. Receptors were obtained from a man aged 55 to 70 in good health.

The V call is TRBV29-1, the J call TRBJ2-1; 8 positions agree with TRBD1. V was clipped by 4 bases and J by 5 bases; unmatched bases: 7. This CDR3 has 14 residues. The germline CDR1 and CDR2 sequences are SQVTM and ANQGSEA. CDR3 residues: CSVVGRQGNNEQFF. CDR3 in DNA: TGCAGCGTTGTCGGGCGACAGGGGAACAATGAGCAGTTCTTC.

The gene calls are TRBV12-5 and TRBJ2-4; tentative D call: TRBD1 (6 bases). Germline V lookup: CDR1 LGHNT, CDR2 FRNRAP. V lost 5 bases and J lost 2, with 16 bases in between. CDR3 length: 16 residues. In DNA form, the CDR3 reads TGTGCTAGTGGTCAAGACAGGCCTCTAACCAAAAACATTCAGTACTTC. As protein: CASGQDRPLTKNIQYF.

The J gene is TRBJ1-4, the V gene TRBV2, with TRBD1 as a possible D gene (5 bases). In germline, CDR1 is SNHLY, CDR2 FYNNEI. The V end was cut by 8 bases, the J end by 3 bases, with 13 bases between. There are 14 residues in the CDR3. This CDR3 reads CASGGGSANEKLFF. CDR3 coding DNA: TGTGCCAGCGGGGGAGGTTCGGCTAATGAAAAACTGTTTTTT.

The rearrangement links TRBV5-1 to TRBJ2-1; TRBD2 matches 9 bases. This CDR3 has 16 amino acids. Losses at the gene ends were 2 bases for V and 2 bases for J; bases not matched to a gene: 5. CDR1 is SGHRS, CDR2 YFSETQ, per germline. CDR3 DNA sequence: TGCGCCAGCAGCTTAGGCGGGAGGGCCACCTACAATGAGCAGTTCTTC. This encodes CASSLGGRATYNEQFF. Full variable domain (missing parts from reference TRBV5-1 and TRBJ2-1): KAGVTQTPRYLIKTRGQQVTLSCSPISGHRSVSWYQQTPGQGLQFLFEYFSETQRNKGNFPGRFSGRQFSNSRSEMNVSTLELGDSALYLCASSLGGRATYNEQFFGPGTRLTVL.

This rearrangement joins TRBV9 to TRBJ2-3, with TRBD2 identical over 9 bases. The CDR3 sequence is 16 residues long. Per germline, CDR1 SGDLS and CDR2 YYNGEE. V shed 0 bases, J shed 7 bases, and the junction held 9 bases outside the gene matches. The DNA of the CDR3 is TGTGCCAGCAGCGTAGGTGTGTTAGCGGGAGACAATACGCAGTATTTT. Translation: CASSVGVLAGDNTQYF.

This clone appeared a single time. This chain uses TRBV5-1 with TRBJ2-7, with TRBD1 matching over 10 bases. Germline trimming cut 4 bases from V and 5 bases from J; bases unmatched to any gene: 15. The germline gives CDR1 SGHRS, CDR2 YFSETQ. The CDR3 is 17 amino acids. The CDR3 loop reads CASSPSRVGTGAHEQYF. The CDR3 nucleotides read TGCGCCAGCAGCCCCAGTCGCGTGGGGACAGGGGCCCACGAGCAGTACTTC.

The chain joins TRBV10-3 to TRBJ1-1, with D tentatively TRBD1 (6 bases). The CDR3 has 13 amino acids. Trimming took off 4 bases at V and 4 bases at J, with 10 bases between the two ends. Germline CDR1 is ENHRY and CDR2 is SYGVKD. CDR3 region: CAISVRGSTEAFF. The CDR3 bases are TGTGCCATCAGTGTTAGGGGGTCCACTGAAGCTTTCTTT.

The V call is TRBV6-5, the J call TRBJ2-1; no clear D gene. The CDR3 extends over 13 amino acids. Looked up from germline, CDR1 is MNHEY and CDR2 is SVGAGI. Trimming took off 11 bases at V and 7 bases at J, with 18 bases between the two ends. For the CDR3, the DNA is TGTGCCTTTGGTCGGGTTTTTATGAATGAGCAGTTCTTC. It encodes CAFGRVFMNEQFF.